What follows is one TCR beta chain and its context. CDR3 length: 14 amino acids. Trimming cost V 7 bases and J 14 bases; bases outside gene matches: 14. Germline V gene sequence: CDR1 SGDLS, CDR2 YYNGEE. The data stem from a study of ipilimumab plus nivolumab after autologous stem cell transplantation. Generated by immunoSEQ multiplex PCR, the TCRdb table keeps only in-frame clones and is missing some. The sample gives about 12,000 clones, 60% to 75% of which show up once; over 15% is in the top ten. The sample here was PBMCs, taken in a trial of ipilimumab plus nivolumab as post-transplant consolidation. The gene calls are TRBV9 and TRBJ1-6; 8 bases line up with TRBD1. The TCR originated in a male donor with diffuse large B-cell lymphoma. For the CDR3, the DNA is TGTGCCAGCCGACAGGGGCCCGGGAAGGGAACCCTCCACTTT. Translated: CASRQGPGKGTLHF.